Following are 2 T cell receptor beta chains from one sample sequenced in a study of blood T cell repertoires in COVID-19. TCRdb's copy holds only in-frame clones and misses some; the assay was immunoSEQ multiplex PCR. Counted here are fewer than 80,000 clones, roughly 90% occurring once; the ten biggest clones make up approximately 9.1%. Sequenced: peripheral blood. The receptor source for this set is a human donor in a cohort sampled during active COVID-19.

This clone was recorded a few times. The V call is TRBV19, the J call TRBJ2-7; TRBD2 matches 12 bases. The CDR3 runs 17 residues. Germline-derived CDR1 and CDR2 are LNHDA and SQIVND (reference sequence). The ends lost 2 bases at V and 1 base at J; junction bases unmatched: 6. The chain's CDR3 is CASSISSGGAGSYEQYF. The CDR3 DNA reads as TGTGCCAGTAGTATATCTAGCGGGGGGGCAGGATCCTACGAGCAGTACTTC.

The chain combines TRBV4-1 with TRBJ2-1; D not resolved. V shed 0 bases and J shed 7 bases, with 10 bases lying between them. The CDR3 is 14 amino acids. The germline gives CDR1 MGHRA, CDR2 YSYEKL. The CDR3 loop reads CASSQDRSTNEQFF. The CDR3 coding sequence is TGCGCCAGCAGCCAAGACCGCTCTACGAATGAGCAGTTCTTC.